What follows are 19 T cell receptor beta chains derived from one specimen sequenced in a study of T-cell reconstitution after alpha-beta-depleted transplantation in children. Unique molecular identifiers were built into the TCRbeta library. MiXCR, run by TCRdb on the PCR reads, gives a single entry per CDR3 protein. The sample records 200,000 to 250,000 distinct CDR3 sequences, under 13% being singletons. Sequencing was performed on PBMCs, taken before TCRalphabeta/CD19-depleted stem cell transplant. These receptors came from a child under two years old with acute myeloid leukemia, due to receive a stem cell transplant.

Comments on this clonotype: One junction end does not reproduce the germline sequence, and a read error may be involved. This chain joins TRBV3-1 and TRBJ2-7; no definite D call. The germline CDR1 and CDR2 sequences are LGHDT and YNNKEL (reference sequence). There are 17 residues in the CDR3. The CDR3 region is CATSKEAGPGLSYEQYF. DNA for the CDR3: TGTGCCACCAGCAAAGAGGCCGGACCCGGGCTCAGCTACGAGCAGTACTTC.

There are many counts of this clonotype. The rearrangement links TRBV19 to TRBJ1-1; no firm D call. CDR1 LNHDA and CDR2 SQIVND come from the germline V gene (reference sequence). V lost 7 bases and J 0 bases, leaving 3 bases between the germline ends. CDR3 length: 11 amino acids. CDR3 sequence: CASKMNTEAFF. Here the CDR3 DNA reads TGTGCCAGTAAGATGAACACTGAAGCTTTCTTT.

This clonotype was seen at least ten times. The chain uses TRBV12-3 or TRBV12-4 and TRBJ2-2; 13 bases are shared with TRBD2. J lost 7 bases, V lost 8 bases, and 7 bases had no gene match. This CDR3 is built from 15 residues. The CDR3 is CASRTSGSSGGELFF. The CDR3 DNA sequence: TGTGCCAGCCGGACTAGCGGGAGTTCCGGCGGGGAGCTGTTTTTT.

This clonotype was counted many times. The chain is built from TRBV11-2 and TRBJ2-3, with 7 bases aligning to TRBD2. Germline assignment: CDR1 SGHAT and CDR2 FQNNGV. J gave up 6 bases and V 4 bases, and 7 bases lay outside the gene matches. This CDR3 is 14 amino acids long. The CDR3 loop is CASSSGGPPDTQYF. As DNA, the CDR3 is TGTGCCAGCAGCTCGGGAGGTCCGCCCGATACGCAGTATTTT.

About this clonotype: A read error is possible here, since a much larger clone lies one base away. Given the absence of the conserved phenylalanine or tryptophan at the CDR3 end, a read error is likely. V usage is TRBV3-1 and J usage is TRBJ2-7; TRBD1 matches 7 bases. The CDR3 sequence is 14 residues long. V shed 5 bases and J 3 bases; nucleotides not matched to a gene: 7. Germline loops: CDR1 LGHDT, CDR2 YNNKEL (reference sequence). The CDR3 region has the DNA TGTGCCAGCAGCTCCGGGACAGTGATCTACGAGCAGTACCTC. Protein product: CASSSGTVIYEQYL.

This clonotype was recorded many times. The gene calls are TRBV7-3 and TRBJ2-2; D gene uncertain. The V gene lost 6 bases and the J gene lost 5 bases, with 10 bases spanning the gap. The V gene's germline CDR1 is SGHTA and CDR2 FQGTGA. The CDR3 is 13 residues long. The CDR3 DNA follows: TGTGCCAGCAGTAATCTACCGACCGGGGAGCTGTTTTTT. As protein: CASSNLPTGELFF. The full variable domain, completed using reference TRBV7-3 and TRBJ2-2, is GAGVSQTPSNKVTEKGKYVELRCDPISGHTALYWYRQSLGQGPEFLIYFQGTGAADDSGLPNDRFFAVRPEGSVSTLKIQRTERGDSAVYLCASSNLPTGELFFGEGSRLTVL.

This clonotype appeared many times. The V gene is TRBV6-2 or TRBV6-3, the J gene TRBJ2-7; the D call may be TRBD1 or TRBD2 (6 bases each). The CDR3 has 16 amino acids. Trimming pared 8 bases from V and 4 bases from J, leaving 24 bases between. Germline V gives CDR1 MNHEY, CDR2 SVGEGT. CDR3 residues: CASGLSRRGIAYEQYF. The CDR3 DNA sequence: TGTGCCAGCGGCTTGTCGAGGAGGGGGATAGCGTACGAGCAGTACTTC.

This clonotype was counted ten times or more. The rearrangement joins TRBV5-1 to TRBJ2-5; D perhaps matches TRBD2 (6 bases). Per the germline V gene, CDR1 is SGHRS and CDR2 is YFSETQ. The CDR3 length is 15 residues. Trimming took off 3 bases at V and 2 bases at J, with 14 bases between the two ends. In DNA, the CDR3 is TGCGCCAGCAGCTCACACGGGGCGGGGCAAGAGACCCAGTACTTC. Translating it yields CASSSHGAGQETQYF.

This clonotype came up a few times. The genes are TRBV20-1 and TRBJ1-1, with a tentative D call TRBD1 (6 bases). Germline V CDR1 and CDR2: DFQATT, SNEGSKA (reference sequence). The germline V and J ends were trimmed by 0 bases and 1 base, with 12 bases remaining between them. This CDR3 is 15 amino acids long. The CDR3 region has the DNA TGCAGTGCTAGAGAGGGGGGGGCAGGGAACACTGAAGCTTTCTTT. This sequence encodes CSAREGGAGNTEAFF.

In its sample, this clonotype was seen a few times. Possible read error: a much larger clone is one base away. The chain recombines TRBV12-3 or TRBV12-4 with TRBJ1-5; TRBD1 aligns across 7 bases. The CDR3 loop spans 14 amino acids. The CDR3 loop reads CANSLTGANQPQHF. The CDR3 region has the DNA TGTGCCAACAGTCTCACAGGGGCCAATCAGCCCCAGCATTTT.

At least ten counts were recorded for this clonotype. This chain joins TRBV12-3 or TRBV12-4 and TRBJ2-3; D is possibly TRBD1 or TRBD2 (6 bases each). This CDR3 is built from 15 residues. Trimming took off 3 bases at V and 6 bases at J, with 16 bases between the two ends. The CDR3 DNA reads TGTGCCAGCAGTTTGGGGGGCAGAGCCATGGATACGCAGTATTTT. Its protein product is CASSLGGRAMDTQYF.

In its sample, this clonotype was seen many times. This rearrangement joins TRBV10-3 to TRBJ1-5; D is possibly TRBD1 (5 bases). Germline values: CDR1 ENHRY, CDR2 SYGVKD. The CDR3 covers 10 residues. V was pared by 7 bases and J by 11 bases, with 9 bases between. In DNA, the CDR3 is TGTGCCATCACCGCAGGGACCCAGCATTTT. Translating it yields CAITAGTQHF.

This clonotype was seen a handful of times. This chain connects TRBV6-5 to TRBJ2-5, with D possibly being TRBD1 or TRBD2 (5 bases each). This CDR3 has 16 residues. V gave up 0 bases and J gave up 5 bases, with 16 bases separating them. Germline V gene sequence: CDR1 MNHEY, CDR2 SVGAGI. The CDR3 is CASSYSRDQRRETQYF. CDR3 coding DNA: TGTGCCAGCAGTTACTCAAGGGACCAAAGGAGGGAGACCCAGTACTTC.

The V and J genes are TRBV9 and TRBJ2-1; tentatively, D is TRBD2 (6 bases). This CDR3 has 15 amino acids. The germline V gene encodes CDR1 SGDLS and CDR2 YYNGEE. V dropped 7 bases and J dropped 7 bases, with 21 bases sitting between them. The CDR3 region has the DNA TGTGCCAGCGATTCGGGACTGGGCTCAGGGAATGAGCAGTTCTTC. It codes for CASDSGLGSGNEQFF.

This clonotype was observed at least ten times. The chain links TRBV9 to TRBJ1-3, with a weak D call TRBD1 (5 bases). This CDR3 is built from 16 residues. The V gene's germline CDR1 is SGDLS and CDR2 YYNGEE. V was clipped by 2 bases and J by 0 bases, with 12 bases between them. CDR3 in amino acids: CASSVRDGSSGNTIYF. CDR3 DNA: TGTGCCAGCAGCGTCCGGGACGGGTCCTCTGGAAACACCATATATTTT.

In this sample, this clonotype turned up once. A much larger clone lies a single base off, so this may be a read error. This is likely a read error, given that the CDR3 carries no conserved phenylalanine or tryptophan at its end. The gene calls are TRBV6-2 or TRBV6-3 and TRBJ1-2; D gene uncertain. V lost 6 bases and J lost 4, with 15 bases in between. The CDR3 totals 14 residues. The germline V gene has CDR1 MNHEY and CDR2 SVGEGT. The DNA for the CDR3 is TGTGCCAGCAGCCTAACGACACCTTCCTATGGCTACACCATC. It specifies CASSLTTPSYGYTI.

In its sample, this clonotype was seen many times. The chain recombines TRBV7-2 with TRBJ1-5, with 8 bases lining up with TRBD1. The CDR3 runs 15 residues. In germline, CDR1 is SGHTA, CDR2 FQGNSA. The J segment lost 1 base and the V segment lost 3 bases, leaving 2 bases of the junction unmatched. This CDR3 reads CASSLTGASNQPQHF. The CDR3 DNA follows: TGTGCCAGCAGCTTGACAGGGGCGAGCAATCAGCCCCAGCATTTT.

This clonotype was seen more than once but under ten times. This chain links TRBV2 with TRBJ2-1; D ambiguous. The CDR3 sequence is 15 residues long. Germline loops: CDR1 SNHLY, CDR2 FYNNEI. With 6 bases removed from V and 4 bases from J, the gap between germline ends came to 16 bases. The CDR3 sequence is CASSAFDAEYNEQFF. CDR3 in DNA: TGTGCCAGCAGCGCCTTCGACGCGGAATACAATGAGCAGTTCTTC.

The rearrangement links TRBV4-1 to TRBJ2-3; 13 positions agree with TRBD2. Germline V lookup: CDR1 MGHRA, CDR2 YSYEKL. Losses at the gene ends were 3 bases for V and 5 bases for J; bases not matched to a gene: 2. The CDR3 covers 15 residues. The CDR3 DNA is TGCGCCAGCAGCCAGGGACTAGCGGGACTAGATACGCAGTATTTT. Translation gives CASSQGLAGLDTQYF.